The clone carrying this T cell receptor (beta chain) was counted a single time. The sample is drawn from a study of blood T cell repertoires in COVID-19. Study context: PBMCs, B-cell-depleted T cells, or T cells were the source of the cDNA or gDNA that made up the material.

Authors' processing steps: Reference gene primer amplification yielded estimated nucleated cell counts. Here immunoSEQ multiplex PCR was the method, and the copy in TCRdb shows in-frame clones only, minus some. V and J calls and clone size are as listed in that table; D and trimming were resolved from the DNA. The table lists hundreds of thousands of clones, around nine tenths of them singletons. The clonotype originates from a woman in her late teens or twenties who had recovered from COVID-19. Sequencing input: peripheral blood.

The DNA for the CDR3 is TGTGCCACCAGCCTGGGAGGTCCCAAATCTAGCAATCAGCCCCAGCATTTT. This codes for CATSLGGPKSSNQPQHF. The chain uses TRBV24-1 and TRBJ1-5; no clear D gene. This CDR3 has 17 residues. Trimming removed 7 bases at V and 0 bases at J, with 18 bases between. Germline CDR1 reads KGHDR; CDR2 reads SFDVKD.